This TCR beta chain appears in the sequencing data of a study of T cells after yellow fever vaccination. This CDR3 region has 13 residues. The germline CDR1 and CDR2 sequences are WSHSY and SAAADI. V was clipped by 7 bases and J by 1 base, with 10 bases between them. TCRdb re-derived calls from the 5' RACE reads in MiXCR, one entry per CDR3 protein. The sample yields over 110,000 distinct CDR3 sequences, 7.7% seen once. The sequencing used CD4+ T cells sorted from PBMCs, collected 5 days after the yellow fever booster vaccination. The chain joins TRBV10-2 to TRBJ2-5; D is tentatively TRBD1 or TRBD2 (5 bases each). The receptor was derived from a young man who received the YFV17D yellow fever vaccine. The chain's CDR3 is CASKPGTQETQYF. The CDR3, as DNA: TGCGCCAGCAAGCCTGGGACCCAAGAGACCCAGTACTTC.